These 22 T cell receptor beta chains came from one sample sequenced in a study of spatial heterogeneity in lung cancer. TCRdb processed the 5' RACE reads anew with MiXCR; each CDR3 protein has one entry. Of about 39,000 distinct CDR3 sequences in the sample, roughly 6% were seen once. Time point of the sample: sample taken at primary tumor resection. Whole RNA from tumor, nontumor lung or frozen PBMC was sequenced unsorted. The sample in question was PBMCs, obtained at surgery. These receptors were collected from a male donor with early-stage non-small cell lung cancer.

The chain is built from TRBV5-4 and TRBJ2-7; weak D call: TRBD1 (6 bases). The germline V gene has CDR1 SGHNT and CDR2 YYREEE (reference sequence). CDR3 length equals 13 residues. Trimming removed 3 bases at V and 3 bases at J, with 10 bases between. The CDR3 bases are TGTGCCAGCAGCTCTACAGGGTACTACGAGCAGTACTTC. The encoded protein is CASSSTGYYEQYF.

The chain is built from TRBV6-2 or TRBV6-3 and TRBJ2-5; 12 nucleotides line up with TRBD2. Germline V gene lookup returns CDR1 MNHEY and CDR2 SVGEGT. V shed 2 bases and J 0 bases; nucleotides not matched to a gene: 1. CDR3 size: 16 residues. As DNA, the CDR3 is TGTGCCAGCAGTTACGGGACTAGCGGGTACCAAGAGACCCAGTACTTC. Translating gives CASSYGTSGYQETQYF.

This clonotype was detected only a few times. The J gene is TRBJ2-2, the V gene TRBV3-1; 7 bases align to TRBD2. The V segment lost 0 bases and the J segment 3 bases; nucleotides outside the gene matches: 4. This CDR3 region has 16 residues. Germline V CDR1 and CDR2: LGHDT, YNNKEL (reference sequence). This CDR3 reads CASSQDKGGYTGELFF. CDR3 nucleotides: TGTGCCAGCAGCCAAGATAAGGGAGGGTACACCGGGGAGCTGTTTTTT.

This clonotype was observed a handful of times. The J gene is TRBJ1-1, the V gene TRBV5-4, with no clear D. The germline CDR1 and CDR2 sequences are SGHNT and YYREEE (reference sequence). V was clipped by 1 base and J by 3 bases, with 4 bases between them. The CDR3 extends over 12 amino acids. The CDR3 region is CASSLFHTEAFF. CDR3 coding DNA: TGTGCCAGCAGCTTGTTCCACACTGAAGCTTTCTTT.

This rearrangement joins TRBV7-9 to TRBJ1-3; TRBD1 matches at 7 bases. Germline CDR1 is SEHNR and CDR2 is FQNEAQ (reference sequence). V was pared by 8 bases and J by 6 bases, with 10 bases of the junction left unmatched. There are 14 residues in the CDR3. This CDR3 is CASSPPGGENTIYF. For the CDR3, the DNA is TGTGCCAGCTCACCTCCAGGGGGAGAAAACACCATATATTTT.

This clonotype has just a few counts. The rearrangement uses TRBV28 and TRBJ2-1; D is unclear. Trimming shortened V by 5 bases and J by 12 bases, and 14 bases separated the two germline ends. The V gene's germline CDR1 is MDHEN and CDR2 SYDVKM. The CDR3 runs to 12 residues. CDR3 region: CASSKGPLGQFF. The CDR3 DNA sequence: TGTGCCAGCAGTAAAGGGCCCCTCGGGCAGTTCTTC.

This clonotype was picked up a small number of times. The V gene is TRBV4-1, the J gene TRBJ2-7, with D tentatively TRBD1 (5 bases). This CDR3 region has 16 residues. With 0 bases removed from V and 4 bases from J, the gap between germline ends came to 16 bases. The germline gives CDR1 MGHRA, CDR2 YSYEKL. The CDR3 DNA follows: TGCGCCAGCAGCCAAGATAGGGCAGGGAAGTCATACGAGCAGTACTTC. Translated, it gives CASSQDRAGKSYEQYF.

This clonotype was observed a handful of times. CDR3 sequence reads: CASSAKEKLFF. The CDR3 DNA follows: TGTGCCAGCAGTGCAAAAGAAAAACTGTTTTTT. The chain recombines TRBV28 with TRBJ1-4; no clear D. Trimming left V 5 bases short and J 8 bases short, with 6 bases between. The CDR3 extends over 11 amino acids. Germline values: CDR1 MDHEN, CDR2 SYDVKM.

This clonotype was seen at least ten times. The CDR3 nucleotides read TGCGCCAGCAGTTACGGGACTTCCCAAGAGACCCAGTACTTC. This translates into CASSYGTSQETQYF. The J gene is TRBJ2-5, the V gene TRBV4-1; possibly TRBD2 for D (6 bases). This CDR3 is 14 amino acids long. Germline loops: CDR1 MGHRA, CDR2 YSYEKL. The V end was cut by 6 bases, the J end by 1 base, with 12 bases between.

Many counts were recorded for this clonotype. This chain links TRBV28 with TRBJ2-7, with D perhaps being TRBD1 or TRBD2 (5 bases each). There are 15 residues in the CDR3. CDR1 and CDR2 from the germline V gene are MDHEN and SYDVKM. V lost 1 base to trimming and J lost 0 bases, with 10 bases between them. CDR3 DNA sequence: TGTGCCAGCAGTTTATCGGCAGGGAGCTCCTACGAGCAGTACTTC. Translation: CASSLSAGSSYEQYF.

This clonotype was counted ten times or more. The chain links TRBV2 to TRBJ2-5; 9 nucleotides agree with TRBD2. The CDR3 runs 15 residues. The germline gives CDR1 SNHLY, CDR2 FYNNEI. With V trimmed by 2 bases and J by 7 bases, 8 bases remained unmatched. This CDR3 reads CASSELAGEEGTQYF. Here the CDR3 DNA reads TGTGCCAGCAGTGAATTAGCGGGGGAAGAAGGGACCCAGTACTTC.

Many counts were recorded for this clonotype. The chain employs TRBV7-8 and TRBJ1-3; D is perhaps TRBD1 (5 bases). Trimming stripped 5 bases from V and 0 bases from J, with 20 bases between. Per the germline V gene, CDR1 is SGHVS and CDR2 is FQNEAQ. The CDR3 spans 18 residues. DNA of the CDR3: TGTGCCAGCAGCCTGCCCCCGGGGGACGACTTCTCTGGAAACACCATATATTTT. Its protein is CASSLPPGDDFSGNTIYF.

The table lists this clonotype with many counts. The chain links TRBV24-1 to TRBJ1-5; 8 bases match TRBD1. In germline, CDR1 is KGHDR, CDR2 SFDVKD. CDR3 size: 17 residues. After removal of 6 bases from V and 1 base from J, the junction contained 10 bases not matched to a gene. The CDR3 DNA is TGTGCCACCAGTTCGGGGCAGGGGGCGAAGAGCAATCAGCCCCAGCATTTT. Translated, it gives CATSSGQGAKSNQPQHF.

This clonotype has a count of ten or more. The chain uses TRBV4-2 and TRBJ1-6; 7 nucleotides match TRBD1. V dropped 1 base and J dropped 8; count of bases not matched to a gene: 8. The CDR3 loop spans 16 amino acids. In germline, CDR1 is LGHNA, CDR2 YNFKEQ. Written as DNA, the CDR3 is TGTGCCAGCAGCCAAGGACCGGGACAGCCTCATTCACCCCTCCACTTT. Residues: CASSQGPGQPHSPLHF.

Written as DNA, the CDR3 is TGTGCCAGCAGCCGAGGACAGGGTGGTATTGTCCAAGAGACCCAGTACTTC. Its translation is CASSRGQGGIVQETQYF. The chain combines TRBV12-3 or TRBV12-4 with TRBJ2-5, with 8 bases lining up with TRBD1. The length of the CDR3 is 17 residues. V was clipped by 6 bases and J by 1 base; unmatched bases: 13.

This clonotype was detected only a few times. V gene TRBV7-8 combines with J gene TRBJ1-2; the D gene is possibly TRBD1 (5 bases). Trimming left V 1 base short and J 3 bases short, with 15 bases between. This CDR3 has 16 amino acids. Germline CDR1 and CDR2: SGHVS and FQNEAQ. The DNA of the CDR3 is TGTGCCAGCAGCTTAGGTTATCAGGGAGCCGACTATGGCTACACCTTC. Translating gives CASSLGYQGADYGYTF.

This clonotype was recorded at least ten times. The V and J genes are TRBV29-1 and TRBJ1-1; tentative D call: TRBD1 (6 bases). The CDR3 runs to 13 residues. Deletions cut 5 bases from V and 4 bases from J, with 14 bases between. Germline V gene data show CDR1 as SQVTM and CDR2 as ANQGSEA. CDR3 region: CSVSVQGGTEAFF. As DNA, the CDR3 is TGCAGCGTTTCTGTACAGGGAGGCACTGAAGCTTTCTTT.

This clonotype was observed many times. This chain connects TRBV2 to TRBJ1-5; no definite D call. Germline V gene lookup returns CDR1 SNHLY and CDR2 FYNNEI. CDR3 size: 15 residues. The ends were cut back, 2 bases at V and 0 bases at J, with 8 bases in the middle. The CDR3 spells CASSETEYSNQPQHF. CDR3 in DNA: TGTGCCAGCAGTGAAACCGAATATAGCAATCAGCCCCAGCATTTT.

This clonotype was counted a few times. The rearrangement uses TRBV7-2 and TRBJ2-5; D may be TRBD1 (6 bases). Between the trimmed V and J ends, which lost 5 bases and 5 bases, there was a span of 12 bases. The germline V gene encodes CDR1 SGHTA and CDR2 FQGNSA. The CDR3 spans 13 residues. The CDR3: CASSPQGFETQYF. In nucleotides, the CDR3 is TGTGCCAGCAGCCCACAGGGTTTTGAGACCCAGTACTTC. Drawing the rest from reference TRBV7-2 and TRBJ2-5, the complete variable domain is GAGVSQSPSNKVTEKGKDVELRCDPISGHTALYWYRQSLGQGLEFLIYFQGNSAPDKSGLPSDRFSAERTGGSVSTLTIQRTQQEDSAVYLCASSPQGFETQYFGPGTRLLVL.

This clonotype was counted many times. This chain uses TRBV7-2 with TRBJ2-3; possibly TRBD2 for D (5 bases). The CDR3 totals 13 residues. CDR1 SGHTA and CDR2 FQGNSA come from the germline V gene. Trimming pared 3 bases from V and 5 bases from J, leaving 9 bases between. The CDR3 DNA reads TGTGCCAGCAGCTTTGGACTTAGAGATACGCAGTATTTT. Its translation is CASSFGLRDTQYF.

This chain links TRBV10-2 with TRBJ2-5; D is undetermined. The germline gives CDR1 WSHSY, CDR2 SAAADI. Between the trimmed V and J ends, which lost 3 bases and 1 base, there was a span of 6 bases. The CDR3 loop spans 13 amino acids. CDR3 in amino acids: CASSEGFQETQYF. CDR3 bases: TGCGCCAGCAGTGAAGGGTTCCAAGAGACCCAGTACTTC.

This rearrangement joins TRBV3-1 to TRBJ2-7, with 8 bases aligning to TRBD1. The CDR3 loop spans 14 amino acids. Germline CDR1 and CDR2: LGHDT and YNNKEL (reference sequence). Trimming cost V 9 bases and J 2 bases; bases outside gene matches: 9. The CDR3 DNA reads TGTGCCAGTTGTAAAGGGACAGGTACCTACGAGCAGTACTTC. This gives the protein CASCKGTGTYEQYF.